A single sample is the source of the 17 T cell receptor beta chains below, sequenced in a study of cytomegalovirus exposure and HLA in healthy donors. Amplification used 60 Vbeta primers and 13 Jbeta primers. Here immunoSEQ multiplex PCR was the method, and the copy in TCRdb shows in-frame clones only, minus some. The table includes 150,000 to 200,000 clones, over 65% detected once. The sequenced sample consisted of PBMCs. The receptors shown here come from a man aged 35-49 years in good health and CMV-seropositive.

The chain recombines TRBV2 with TRBJ2-5, with 9 bases aligning to TRBD2. The CDR3 sequence is 14 residues long. The V and J ends lost 7 bases and 4 bases, in that order; junction bases with no gene match: 7. Germline V CDR1 and CDR2: SNHLY, FYNNEI. The CDR3 loop is CASIEGAGGETQYF. CDR3 DNA sequence: TGTGCCAGCATAGAAGGAGCGGGGGGAGAGACCCAGTACTTC.

The chain is built from TRBV27 and TRBJ2-1, with TRBD2 matching over 15 bases. This CDR3 comprises 17 residues. The V and J ends lost 7 bases and 10 bases, in that order; junction bases with no gene match: 14. Germline V gene data show CDR1 as MNHEY and CDR2 as SMNVEV (reference sequence). CDR3 in DNA: TGTGCCAGCACGGACCCACAGGGACTAGCGGGGGGAAGCGAGCAGTTCTTC. The encoded protein is CASTDPQGLAGGSEQFF.

The rearrangement links TRBV7-9 to TRBJ2-1, with D perhaps matching TRBD1 (5 bases). V shed 3 bases and J shed 9 bases, with 9 bases lying between them. The CDR3 loop spans 12 amino acids. Germline V CDR1 and CDR2: SEHNR, FQNEAQ (reference sequence). CDR3 DNA: TGTGCCAGCAGCTTGAGTGGGGCTGAGCAGTTCTTC. Its translation is CASSLSGAEQFF.

This clone occurred a few times. J is TRBJ2-7 and V is TRBV29-1; 8 bases agree with TRBD1. Germline V lookup: CDR1 SQVTM, CDR2 ANQGSEA. This CDR3 is built from 15 residues. Trimming removed 4 bases from V and 1 base from J; junction bases left unmatched: 9. CDR3 amino acids: CSVAGTGTGSYEQYF. For the CDR3, the DNA is TGCAGCGTTGCCGGAACCGGGACAGGATCCTACGAGCAGTACTTC.

The gene calls are TRBV4-3 and TRBJ2-1; TRBD2 might be the D (7 bases). Germline V gene data show CDR1 as LGHNA and CDR2 as YSLEER. Trimming left V 4 bases short and J 7 bases short, with 11 bases between. The CDR3 length is 13 residues. The chain's CDR3 is CASSPRGANEQFF. The DNA for the CDR3 is TGCGCCAGCAGCCCTCGGGGGGCGAATGAGCAGTTCTTC.

This clone was picked up a small number of times. V usage is TRBV7-9 and J usage is TRBJ1-5, with 7 bases identical to TRBD1. The CDR3 extends over 13 amino acids. V dropped 2 bases and J dropped 5; count of bases not matched to a gene: 0. Germline V lookup: CDR1 SEHNR, CDR2 FQNEAQ (reference sequence). The chain's CDR3 is CASSLTGDQPQHF. DNA of the CDR3: TGTGCCAGCAGCTTAACAGGGGATCAGCCCCAGCATTTT.

This clone appeared a single time. This chain joins TRBV4-1 and TRBJ1-1; TRBD1 agrees at 8 bases. CDR3 length: 12 residues. The V segment lost 6 bases and the J segment 6 bases; nucleotides outside the gene matches: 3. Germline assignment: CDR1 MGHRA and CDR2 YSYEKL. Here the CDR3 reads CASRGQDPEAFF. In DNA form, the CDR3 reads TGCGCCAGCAGGGGACAGGACCCTGAAGCTTTCTTT.

This sequence joins TRBV27 and TRBJ2-7, with D perhaps matching TRBD1 (5 bases). From germline, CDR1 is MNHEY and CDR2 SMNVEV (reference sequence). The V end was cut by 8 bases, the J end by 1 base, with 12 bases between. This CDR3 contains 13 residues. CDR3 nucleotides: TGTGCCAGCTCTGGGGCGGAATCCTACGAGCAGTACTTC. This sequence encodes CASSGAESYEQYF.

The chain links TRBV13 to TRBJ2-5; 7 nucleotides match TRBD1. J lost 5 bases, V lost 5 bases, and 5 bases had no gene match. Germline V gene sequence: CDR1 PRHDT, CDR2 FYEKMQ (reference sequence). The CDR3 extends over 13 amino acids. The CDR3 bases are TGTGCCAGCAGCCTACAGGGGAAGGAGACCCAGTACTTC. The encoded protein is CASSLQGKETQYF.

The V gene is TRBV11-2, the J gene TRBJ2-7, with TRBD1 identical over 8 bases. This CDR3 region has 15 residues. V lost 5 bases and J lost 5; bases outside the gene matches: 11. From germline, CDR1 is SGHAT and CDR2 FQNNGV. CDR3 DNA: TGTGCCAGCAGCCTTAGGAGGACAGGGTTAGACGAGCAGTACTTC. Its protein is CASSLRRTGLDEQYF.

This chain joins TRBV5-5 and TRBJ1-2; 9 bases are a match to TRBD1. CDR3 length: 16 amino acids. V dropped 3 bases and J dropped 8; count of bases not matched to a gene: 14. CDR1 SGHKS and CDR2 YYEKEE come from the germline V gene (reference sequence). The CDR3 region has the DNA TGTGCCAGCAGCTCGTGGGGGACAGGGAGAATTGTGGGCTACACCTTC. Encoded protein: CASSSWGTGRIVGYTF.

The gene calls are TRBV9 and TRBJ2-1; 8 bases align to TRBD2. After removal of 0 bases from V and 8 bases from J, the junction contained 7 bases not matched to a gene. The CDR3 totals 15 residues. Germline assignment: CDR1 SGDLS and CDR2 YYNGEE. CDR3 sequence reads: CASSVEPGGVHEQFF. The DNA for the CDR3 is TGTGCCAGCAGCGTAGAGCCGGGGGGGGTCCATGAGCAGTTCTTC.

This clone was counted only a few times. V usage is TRBV7-2 and J usage is TRBJ1-5; D perhaps matches TRBD1 (5 bases). Trimming removed 2 bases at V and 6 bases at J, with 17 bases between. The germline V gene encodes CDR1 SGHTA and CDR2 FQGNSA. The CDR3 contains 16 residues. This CDR3 is CASSLIPASGPQPQHF. For the CDR3, the DNA is TGTGCCAGCAGCTTAATTCCGGCTTCAGGGCCTCAGCCCCAGCATTTT.

The rearrangement joins TRBV11-2 to TRBJ2-7; TRBD2 matches 11 bases. CDR1 SGHAT and CDR2 FQNNGV come from the germline V gene. The V gene end was trimmed by 5 bases and the J gene end by 7 bases; junction bases not matched to a gene: 10. The CDR3 covers 15 residues. CDR3 amino acids: CASSPGSSGGNEQYF. The CDR3 DNA is TGTGCCAGCAGCCCAGGGTCTAGCGGGGGGAATGAGCAGTACTTC.

The V and J genes are TRBV6-4 and TRBJ2-1; the match to TRBD1 covers 10 bases. V lost 6 bases, J lost 7 bases, and 9 bases stayed unmatched. CDR3 size: 15 residues. Germline CDR1 and CDR2: MRHNA and SNTAGT. The DNA of the CDR3 is TGTGCCAGCAGCCCCGGGACAGGGGACACGAATGAGCAGTTCTTC. This codes for CASSPGTGDTNEQFF.

The rearrangement joins TRBV7-2 to TRBJ1-2; D ambiguous. Germline CDR1 SGHTA, CDR2 FQGNSA. The CDR3 length is 13 residues. V was shortened by 5 bases and J by 4 bases, with 11 bases between the two germline ends. The CDR3 DNA reads as TGTGCCAGCAGCCCCCCCTTCGGCTATGGCTACACCTTC. Translating gives CASSPPFGYGYTF. The full variable domain, completed using reference TRBV7-2 and TRBJ1-2, is GAGVSQSPSNKVTEKGKDVELRCDPISGHTALYWYRQSLGQGLEFLIYFQGNSAPDKSGLPSDRFSAERTGGSVSTLTIQRTQQEDSAVYLCASSPPFGYGYTFGSGTRLTVV.

The genes are TRBV5-8 and TRBJ1-2; no definite D call. Germline lookup yields CDR1 SGHTS and CDR2 YDEGEE. Trimming took 4 bases from V and 2 from J, leaving 15 bases between them. This CDR3 has 15 amino acids. Here the CDR3 reads CASSPIGRWNYGYTF. In nucleotides, the CDR3 is TGTGCCAGCAGCCCGATAGGGAGGTGGAACTATGGCTACACCTTC.